This T cell receptor (beta chain) was observed in a study of blood T cell repertoires in COVID-19. TCRdb's copy holds only in-frame clones and misses some; the assay was immunoSEQ multiplex PCR. This sample has about 240,000 clones, with approximately 90% found just once. The CDR3 is 14 residues long. CDR1 and CDR2 from the germline V gene are MNHEY and SVGAGI. V was pared by 8 bases and J by 7 bases, with 6 bases of the junction left unmatched. This rearrangement joins TRBV6-5 to TRBJ2-4; 12 nucleotides line up with TRBD2. Sequenced sample: peripheral blood. The TCR comes from a man between 60 and 75 years old who had recovered from COVID-19. This CDR3 is CASASGGASNIQYF. In nucleotides, the CDR3 is TGTGCCAGCGCTAGCGGGGGGGCTAGTAACATTCAGTACTTC.